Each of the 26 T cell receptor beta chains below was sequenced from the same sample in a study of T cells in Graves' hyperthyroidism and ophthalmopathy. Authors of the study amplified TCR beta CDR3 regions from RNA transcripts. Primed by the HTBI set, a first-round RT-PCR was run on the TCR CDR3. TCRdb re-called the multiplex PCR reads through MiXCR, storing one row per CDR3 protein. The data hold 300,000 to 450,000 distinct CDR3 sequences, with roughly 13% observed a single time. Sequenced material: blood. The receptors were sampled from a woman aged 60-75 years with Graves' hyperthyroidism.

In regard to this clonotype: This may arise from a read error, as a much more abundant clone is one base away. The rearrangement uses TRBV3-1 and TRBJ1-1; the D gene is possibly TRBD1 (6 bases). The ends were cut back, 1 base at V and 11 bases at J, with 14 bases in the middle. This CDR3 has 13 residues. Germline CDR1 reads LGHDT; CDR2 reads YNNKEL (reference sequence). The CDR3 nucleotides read TGTGCCAGCAGCCAAGGGGCAGGGAGGGGGGCTTTCTTT. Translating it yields CASSQGAGRGAFF.

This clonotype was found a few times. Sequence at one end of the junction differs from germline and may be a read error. As DNA, the CDR3 is TGCGCCAGCAGCTTGGTGCAGGGGTCCTATAGCTACACCTTC. It is translated as CASSLVQGSYSYTF. The V gene is TRBV5-1, the J gene TRBJ1-2, with a weak D call TRBD1 (6 bases). This CDR3 spans 14 amino acids. Germline assignment: CDR1 SGHRS and CDR2 YFSETQ. Full variable domain (missing parts from reference TRBV5-1 and TRBJ1-2): KAGVTQTPRYLIKTRGQQVTLSCSPISGHRSVSWYQQTPGQGLQFLFEYFSETQRNKGNFPGRFSGRQFSNSRSEMNVSTLELGDSALYLCASSLVQGSYSYTFGSGTRLTVV.

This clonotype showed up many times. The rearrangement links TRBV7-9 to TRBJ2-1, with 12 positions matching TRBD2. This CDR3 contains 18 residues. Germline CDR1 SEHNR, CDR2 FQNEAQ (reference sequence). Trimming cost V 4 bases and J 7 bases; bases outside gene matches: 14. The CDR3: CASSSPRASGRAVNEQFF. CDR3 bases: TGTGCCAGCAGCTCCCCCCGAGCTAGCGGGAGGGCCGTGAATGAGCAGTTCTTC.

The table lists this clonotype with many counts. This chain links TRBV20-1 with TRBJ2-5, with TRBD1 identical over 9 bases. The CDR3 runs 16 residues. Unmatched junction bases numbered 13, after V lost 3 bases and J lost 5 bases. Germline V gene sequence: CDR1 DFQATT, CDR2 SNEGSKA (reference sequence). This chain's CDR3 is CSARPLKQGAVETQYF. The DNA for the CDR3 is TGCAGTGCTAGGCCTCTTAAACAGGGGGCCGTGGAGACCCAGTACTTC.

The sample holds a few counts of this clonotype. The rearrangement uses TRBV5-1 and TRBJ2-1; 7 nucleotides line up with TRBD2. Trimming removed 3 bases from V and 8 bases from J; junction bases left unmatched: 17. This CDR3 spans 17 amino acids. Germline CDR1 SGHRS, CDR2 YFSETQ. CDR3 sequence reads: CASSSSGTKPPYDEQFF. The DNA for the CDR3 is TGCGCCAGCAGCTCCTCCGGGACTAAGCCACCGTACGATGAGCAGTTCTTC.

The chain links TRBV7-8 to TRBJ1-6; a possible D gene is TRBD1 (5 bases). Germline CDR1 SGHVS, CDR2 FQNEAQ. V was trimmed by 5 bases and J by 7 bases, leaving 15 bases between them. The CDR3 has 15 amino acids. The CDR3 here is CASSPFQGENSPLHF. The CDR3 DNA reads TGTGCCAGCAGCCCTTTTCAGGGCGAGAATTCACCCCTCCACTTT.

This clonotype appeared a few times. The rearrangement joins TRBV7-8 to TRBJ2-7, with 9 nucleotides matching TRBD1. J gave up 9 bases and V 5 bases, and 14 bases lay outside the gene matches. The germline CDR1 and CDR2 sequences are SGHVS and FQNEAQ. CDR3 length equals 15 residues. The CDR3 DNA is TGTGCCAGCAGCCCTACCGGGACAGGGTCTCTCGTGCAGTACTTC. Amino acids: CASSPTGTGSLVQYF.

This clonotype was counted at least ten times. CDR3 sequence: CASSSLRGTPYEQYF. The CDR3 DNA sequence: TGTGCCAGCAGTTCCCTCCGGGGGACACCCTACGAGCAGTACTTC. The gene calls are TRBV27 and TRBJ2-7, with D perhaps matching TRBD1 or TRBD2 (6 bases each). Trimming pared 4 bases from V and 2 bases from J, leaving 15 bases between. Germline-derived CDR1 and CDR2 are MNHEY and SMNVEV (reference sequence). The CDR3 runs 15 residues.

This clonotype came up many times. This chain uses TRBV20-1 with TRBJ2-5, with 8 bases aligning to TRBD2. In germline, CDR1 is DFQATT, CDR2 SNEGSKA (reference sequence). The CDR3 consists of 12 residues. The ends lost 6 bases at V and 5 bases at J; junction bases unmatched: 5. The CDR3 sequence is CSADGGGETQYF. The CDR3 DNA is TGCAGTGCGGACGGCGGGGGGGAGACCCAGTACTTC.

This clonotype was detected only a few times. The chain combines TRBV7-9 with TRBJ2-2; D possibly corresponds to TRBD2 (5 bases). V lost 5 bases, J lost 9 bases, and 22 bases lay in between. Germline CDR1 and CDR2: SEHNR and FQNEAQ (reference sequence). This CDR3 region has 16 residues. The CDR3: CASSIQVTTTARELFF. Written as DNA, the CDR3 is TGTGCCAGCAGCATCCAGGTGACGACTACGGCCCGGGAGCTGTTTTTT.

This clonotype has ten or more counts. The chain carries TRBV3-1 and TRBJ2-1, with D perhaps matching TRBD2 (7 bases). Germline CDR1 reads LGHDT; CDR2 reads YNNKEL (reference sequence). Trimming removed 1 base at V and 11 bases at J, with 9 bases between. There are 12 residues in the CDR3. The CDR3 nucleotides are TGTGCCAGCAGCCAAGGGGGGGGCAAGCAGTTCTTC. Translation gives CASSQGGGKQFF.

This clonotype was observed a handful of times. CDR3 coding DNA: TGCGCCAGCACCTCGGGGAGGGCCGGGGAAGATACGCAGTATTTT. Amino acid sequence: CASTSGRAGEDTQYF. This rearrangement joins TRBV5-1 to TRBJ2-3; 7 bases are a match to TRBD2. CDR3 length: 15 amino acids. Per germline, CDR1 SGHRS and CDR2 YFSETQ. Germline trimming cut 6 bases from V and 5 bases from J; bases unmatched to any gene: 12. The complete variable domain, with remaining parts taken from reference TRBV5-1 and TRBJ2-3, reads KAGVTQTPRYLIKTRGQQVTLSCSPISGHRSVSWYQQTPGQGLQFLFEYFSETQRNKGNFPGRFSGRQFSNSRSEMNVSTLELGDSALYLCASTSGRAGEDTQYFGPGTRLTVL.

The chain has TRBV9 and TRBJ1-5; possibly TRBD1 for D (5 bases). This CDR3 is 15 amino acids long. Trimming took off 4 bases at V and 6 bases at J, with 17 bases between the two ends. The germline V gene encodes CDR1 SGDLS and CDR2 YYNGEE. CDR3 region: CASSMGGVMGQPQHF. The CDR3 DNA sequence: TGTGCCAGCAGCATGGGGGGGGTAATGGGTCAGCCCCAGCATTTT.

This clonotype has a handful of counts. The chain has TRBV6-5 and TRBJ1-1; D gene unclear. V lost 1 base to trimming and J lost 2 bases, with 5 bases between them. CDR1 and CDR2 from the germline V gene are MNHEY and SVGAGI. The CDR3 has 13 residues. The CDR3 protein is CASSYFPNTEAFF. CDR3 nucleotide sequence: TGTGCCAGCAGTTACTTCCCCAACACTGAAGCTTTCTTT.

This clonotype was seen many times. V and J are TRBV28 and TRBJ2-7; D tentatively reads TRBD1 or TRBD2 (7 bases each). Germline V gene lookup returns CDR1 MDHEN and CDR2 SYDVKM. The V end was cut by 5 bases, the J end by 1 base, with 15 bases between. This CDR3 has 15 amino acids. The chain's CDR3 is CASSTRGGASYEQYF. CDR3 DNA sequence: TGTGCCAGCAGTACCAGGGGGGGGGCGTCCTACGAGCAGTACTTC.

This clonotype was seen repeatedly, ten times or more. This CDR3 reads CASSPRLETYEQYF. As DNA, the CDR3 is TGTGCCAGCAGCCCTAGACTAGAGACCTACGAGCAGTACTTC. The J gene is TRBJ2-7, the V gene TRBV27; perhaps TRBD2 as D (6 bases). The CDR3 runs to 14 residues. CDR1 and CDR2 (germline): MNHEY, SMNVEV (reference sequence). V shed 6 bases and J shed 2 bases, with 14 bases lying between them.

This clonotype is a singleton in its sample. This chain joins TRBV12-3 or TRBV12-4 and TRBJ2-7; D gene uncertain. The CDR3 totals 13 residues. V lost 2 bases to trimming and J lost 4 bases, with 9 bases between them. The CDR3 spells CASSLNADYEQYF. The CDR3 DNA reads TGTGCCAGCAGTTTAAATGCAGATTACGAGCAGTACTTC.

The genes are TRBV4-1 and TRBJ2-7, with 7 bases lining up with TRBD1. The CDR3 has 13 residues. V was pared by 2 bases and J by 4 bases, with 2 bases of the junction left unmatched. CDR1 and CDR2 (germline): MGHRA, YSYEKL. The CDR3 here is CASSQMGQYEQYF. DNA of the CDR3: TGCGCCAGCAGCCAAATGGGACAGTACGAGCAGTACTTC.

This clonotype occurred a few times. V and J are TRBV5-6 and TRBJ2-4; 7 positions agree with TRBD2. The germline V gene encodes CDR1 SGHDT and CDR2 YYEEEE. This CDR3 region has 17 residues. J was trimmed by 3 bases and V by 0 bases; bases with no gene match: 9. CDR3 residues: CASSLVVAAGVKNIQYF. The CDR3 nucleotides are TGTGCCAGCAGCTTGGTGGTGGCGGCGGGAGTCAAAAACATTCAGTACTTC. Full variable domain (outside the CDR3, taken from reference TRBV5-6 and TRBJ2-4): DAGVTQSPTHLIKTRGQQVTLRCSPKSGHDTVSWYQQALGQGPQFIFQYYEEEERQRGNFPDRFSGHQFPNYSSELNVNALLLGDSALYLCASSLVVAAGVKNIQYFGAGTRLSVL.

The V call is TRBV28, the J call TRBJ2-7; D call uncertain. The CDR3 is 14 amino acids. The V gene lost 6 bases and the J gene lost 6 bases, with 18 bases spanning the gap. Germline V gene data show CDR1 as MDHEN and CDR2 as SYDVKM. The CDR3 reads CASSVLGRKGEQYF. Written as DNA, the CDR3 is TGTGCCAGCAGCGTGCTGGGCCGGAAGGGCGAGCAGTACTTC. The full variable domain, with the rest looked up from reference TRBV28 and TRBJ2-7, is DVKVTQSSRYLVKRTGEKVFLECVQDMDHENMFWYRQDPGLGLRLIYFSYDVKMKEKGDIPEGYSVSREKKERFSLILESASTNQTSMYLCASSVLGRKGEQYFGPGTRLTVT.

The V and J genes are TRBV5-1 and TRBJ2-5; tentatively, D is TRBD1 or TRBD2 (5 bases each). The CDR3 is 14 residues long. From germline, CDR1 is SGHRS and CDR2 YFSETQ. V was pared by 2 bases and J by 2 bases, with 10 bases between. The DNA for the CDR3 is TGCGCCAGCAGCTTCATTGAGGGGCAAGAGACCCAGTACTTC. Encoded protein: CASSFIEGQETQYF.

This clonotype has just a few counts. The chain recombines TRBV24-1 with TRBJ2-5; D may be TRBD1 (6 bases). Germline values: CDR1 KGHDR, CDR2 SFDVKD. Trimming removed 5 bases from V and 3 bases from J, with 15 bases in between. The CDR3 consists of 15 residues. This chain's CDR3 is CATSVGTLSEETQYF. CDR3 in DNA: TGTGCCACCAGTGTCGGGACACTGAGCGAAGAGACCCAGTACTTC.

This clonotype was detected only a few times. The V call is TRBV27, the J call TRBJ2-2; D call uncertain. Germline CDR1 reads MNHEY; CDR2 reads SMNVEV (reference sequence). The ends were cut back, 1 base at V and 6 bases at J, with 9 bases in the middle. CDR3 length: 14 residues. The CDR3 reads CASSLYSVPGELFF. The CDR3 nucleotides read TGTGCCAGCAGTTTATATTCGGTCCCCGGGGAGCTGTTTTTT.

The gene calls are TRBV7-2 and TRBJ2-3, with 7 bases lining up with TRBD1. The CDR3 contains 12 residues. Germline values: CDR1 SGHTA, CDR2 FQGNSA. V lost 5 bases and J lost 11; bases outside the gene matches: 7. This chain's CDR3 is CASSPRRDRQYF. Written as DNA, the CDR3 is TGTGCCAGCAGCCCCCGTAGGGACAGGCAGTATTTT.

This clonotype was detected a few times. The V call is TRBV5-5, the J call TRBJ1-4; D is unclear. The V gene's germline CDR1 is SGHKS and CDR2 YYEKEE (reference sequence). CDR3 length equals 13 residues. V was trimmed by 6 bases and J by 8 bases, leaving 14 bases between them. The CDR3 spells CASTGREDEKLFF. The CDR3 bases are TGTGCCAGCACGGGAAGGGAAGACGAAAAACTGTTTTTT.

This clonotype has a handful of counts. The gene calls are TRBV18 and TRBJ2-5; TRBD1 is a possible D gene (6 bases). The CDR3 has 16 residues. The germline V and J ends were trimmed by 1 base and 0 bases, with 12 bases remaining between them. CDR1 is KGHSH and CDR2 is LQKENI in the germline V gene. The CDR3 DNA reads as TGTGCCAGCTCACCACGTGCACAGGGTTACCAAGAGACCCAGTACTTC. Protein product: CASSPRAQGYQETQYF.